Below, one TCR beta chain is given with its context. Seattle researchers signed up patients amid active infection and tracked them longitudinally. CDR1 and CDR2 (germline): LGHNA, YNFKEQ. The CDR3 contains 16 residues. With 0 bases clipped from V and 5 bases from J, the junction kept 9 bases outside the gene matches. This entry is derived from a study of blood T cell repertoires in COVID-19. The overall study: Acute-phase and convalescent COVID-19 samples originated in the United States, Italy and Spain.

Sequencing was performed with immunoSEQ multiplex PCR; in TCRdb, only in-frame clones are kept and a portion is missing. The sample shows around 190,000 clones, around nine tenths of them seen only once. The chain links TRBV4-2 to TRBJ2-5; 7 bases map to TRBD2. The source material was peripheral blood. This sequence originates from a man aged 50 or older with COVID-19, enrolled during active disease. The DNA for the CDR3 is TGTGCCAGCAGCCAAGATAGGACTAGGACGGGGGAGACCCAGTACTTC. It is translated as CASSQDRTRTGETQYF.